The rows below give T cell receptor beta chains drawn from one sample of a study of cytomegalovirus exposure and HLA in healthy donors. Here immunoSEQ multiplex PCR was the method, and the copy in TCRdb shows in-frame clones only, minus some. The table shows around 65,000 clones, with approximately 70% occurring only once. Sequenced input: PBMCs. The receptors originated from a man aged 40-49 years in good health and CMV-seropositive. Each CDR3 is given with its conserved first and last residue. Fields, in order: CDR3 protein, CDR3 DNA, J gene, V gene, clone size, D gene. The D gene is left open where the match is weak. Size is omitted from some rows. Given values are once, few, many or a class for expanded clones.

CASSPTGNTEAFF	TGTGCCAGCTCACCAACTGGGAACACTGAAGCTTTCTTT	TRBJ1-1	TRBV18	.	.
CASSREPRQQGTIEQYF	TGTGCCAGCAGCCGCGAGCCAAGACAACAGGGAACTATCGAGCAGTACTTC	TRBJ2-7	TRBV5-5	.	.
CASSPGQGASYEQYF	TGCGCCAGCAGCCCGGGACAGGGGGCCTCCTACGAGCAGTACTTC	TRBJ2-7	TRBV4-1	.	TRBD1
CASGPGTMNYEQYF	TGTGCTAGTGGCCCCGGGACTATGAACTACGAGCAGTACTTC	TRBJ2-7	TRBV12-5	few	TRBD2
CASSHQDPGSTDTQYF	TGCGCCAGCAGCCACCAGGATCCGGGGAGCACAGATACGCAGTATTTT	TRBJ2-3	TRBV4-3	once	.
CAIRGQGADGYTF	TGTGCCATCAGGGGACAGGGGGCAGATGGCTACACCTTC	TRBJ1-2	TRBV10-3	.	TRBD1
CAWKRGQGSSPLHF	TGTGCCTGGAAGAGGGGACAGGGTAGTTCACCCCTCCACTTT	TRBJ1-6	TRBV30	few	TRBD1
CASSYGAGAEQYF	TGTGCCAGCAGTTACGGGGCAGGGGCCGAGCAGTACTTC	TRBJ2-7	TRBV6-5	.	.
CAISGGISMDGYTF	TGTGCCATCAGTGGGGGCATTTCTATGGATGGCTACACCTTC	TRBJ1-2	TRBV10-3	.	.
CASSEAFWGRENTQYF	TGTGCCAGCAGTGAGGCGTTTTGGGGGAGGGAGAATACGCAGTATTTT	TRBJ2-3	TRBV25-1	few	TRBD2
CASSYHVRNEQFF	TGTGCCAGCAGTTACCACGTTAGAAATGAGCAGTTCTTC	TRBJ2-1	TRBV6-5	few	.
CAWNGRVEDGYTF	TGTGCCTGGAACGGCAGGGTAGAAGATGGCTACACCTTC	TRBJ1-2	TRBV30	.	.
CASNSGTSGRIVGYEQYF	TGCGCCAGCAATAGCGGGACTAGCGGGAGAATAGTTGGCTACGAGCAGTACTTC	TRBJ2-7	TRBV23-1	once	TRBD2
CATLGDFQETQYF	TGTGCCACTCTCGGGGACTTCCAAGAGACCCAGTACTTC	TRBJ2-5	TRBV6-5	.	.
CASSSGVEQFF	TGTGCCAGCAGCTCAGGGGTTGAGCAGTTCTTC	TRBJ2-1	TRBV7-9	once	.
CASSSSGGRKTQYF	TGTGCCAGCAGCTCTAGCGGAGGGCGAAAGACCCAGTACTTC	TRBJ2-5	TRBV11-3	.	TRBD2
CASSYQSLGGGADTQYF	TGTGCCAGCAGCTACCAGTCCCTTGGCGGGGGGGCGGATACGCAGTATTTT	TRBJ2-3	TRBV7-2	.	TRBD2
CASRPGQGSYEQYF	TGTGCCAGCAGGCCGGGACAGGGCTCCTACGAGCAGTACTTC	TRBJ2-7	TRBV7-8	.	TRBD1
CASSLGMAYEQYF	TGTGCCAGCAGCTTGGGCATGGCGTACGAGCAGTACTTC	TRBJ2-7	TRBV7-2	.	.
CSAAGTVYGYTF	TGCAGCGCAGCCGGGACAGTCTATGGCTACACCTTC	TRBJ1-2	TRBV29-1	.	TRBD1
CASSKGLSGGDQFF	TGTGCCAGCAGCAAGGGGCTGAGCGGGGGGGATCAGTTCTTC	TRBJ2-1	TRBV9	.	TRBD2
CASSHGGTLGSNQPQHF	TGTGCCAGCTCCCACGGGGGGACACTTGGTAGCAATCAGCCCCAGCATTTT	TRBJ1-5	TRBV18	.	.
CASSPLGRGPSSSYNEQFF	TGTGCCAGCTCACCACTGGGGCGGGGGCCATCGAGCTCCTACAATGAGCAGTTCTTC	TRBJ2-1	TRBV18	.	.
CASRATSGYNEQFF	TGTGCCAGCAGGGCGACTAGCGGGTACAATGAGCAGTTCTTC	TRBJ2-1	TRBV2	few	TRBD2
CASSLGRGTDTQYF	TGCGCCAGCAGCTTGGGAAGGGGAACAGATACGCAGTATTTT	TRBJ2-3	TRBV5-1	.	.
CASSSGLAGVTGELFF	TGTGCCAGCAGCAGCGGACTAGCGGGAGTCACCGGGGAGCTGTTTTTT	TRBJ2-2	TRBV5-4	.	TRBD2
CAISQTGVGSYNEQFF	TGTGCCATCAGTCAGACAGGGGTCGGGTCCTACAATGAGCAGTTCTTC	TRBJ2-1	TRBV10-3	.	TRBD1
CASRGGTGVTYEQYF	TGTGCCAGCAGGGGCGGGACAGGGGTCACCTACGAGCAGTACTTC	TRBJ2-7	TRBV6-1	.	TRBD1
CAWRAPGQRYEQYF	TGTGCCTGGAGAGCTCCGGGACAGAGGTACGAGCAGTACTTC	TRBJ2-7	TRBV30	.	TRBD1
CASSSTFRSGGHADTQYF	TGTGCCAGCAGCTCCACCTTTCGGAGCGGGGGGCATGCAGATACGCAGTATTTT	TRBJ2-3	TRBV9	.	TRBD2
CAWTGTSGGATEQFF	TGTGCCTGGACCGGGACTAGCGGGGGGGCTACTGAGCAGTTCTTC	TRBJ2-1	TRBV30	.	TRBD2
CASSLVTGANEKLFF	TGTGCCAGCAGCCTCGTGACAGGGGCTAATGAAAAACTGTTTTTT	TRBJ1-4	TRBV7-9	few	TRBD1
CASSSGLAGATEAFF	TGTGCCAGCAGCTCCGGGTTAGCGGGGGCAACTGAAGCTTTCTTT	TRBJ1-1	TRBV5-4	few	.
CASSRRQGAALYEQYF	TGTGCCAGCAGCAGAAGACAGGGCGCTGCCCTCTACGAGCAGTACTTC	TRBJ2-7	TRBV5-4	.	TRBD1
CASTRTQISTDTQYF	TGTGCCAGCACCCGGACACAGATCAGCACAGATACGCAGTATTTT	TRBJ2-3	TRBV6-1	.	.
CASSPEPTNTGELFF	TGTGCCAGCAGCCCAGAACCAACGAACACCGGGGAGCTGTTTTTT	TRBJ2-2	TRBV5-5	few	.
CASSYMDRVMDEQYF	TGCGCCAGCAGCTACATGGACAGGGTGATGGACGAGCAGTACTTC	TRBJ2-7	TRBV5-1	.	TRBD1
CASISGTSIYNEQFF	TGTGCCAGCATATCCGGGACTAGCATCTACAATGAGCAGTTCTTC	TRBJ2-1	TRBV5-6	.	TRBD2
CASSVAAFRDTQYF	TGTGCCAGCAGCGTAGCCGCCTTTAGAGATACGCAGTATTTT	TRBJ2-3	TRBV9	.	.
CASSLGGPPGRNTGELFF	TGTGCCAGCAGCTTAGGGGGCCCTCCCGGGAGGAACACCGGGGAGCTGTTTTTT	TRBJ2-2	TRBV7-9	few	.
CASSETSGLSSYNEQFF	TGTGCCAGCTCAGAAACTAGCGGTCTTAGCTCCTACAATGAGCAGTTCTTC	TRBJ2-1	TRBV18	.	TRBD2
CASSLDLSTPVTEAFF	TGTGCCAGCAGCTTAGATTTGTCTACCCCCGTCACTGAAGCTTTCTTT	TRBJ1-1	TRBV11-3	.	.
CASSLVGGGEQYF	TGTGCCAGCAGCTTAGTAGGGGGGGGCGAGCAGTACTTC	TRBJ2-7	TRBV7-9	.	.
CASSHDPQGGQPQHF	TGTGCCAGCAGCCATGACCCACAGGGGGGGCAGCCCCAGCATTTT	TRBJ1-5	TRBV5-5	few	TRBD1